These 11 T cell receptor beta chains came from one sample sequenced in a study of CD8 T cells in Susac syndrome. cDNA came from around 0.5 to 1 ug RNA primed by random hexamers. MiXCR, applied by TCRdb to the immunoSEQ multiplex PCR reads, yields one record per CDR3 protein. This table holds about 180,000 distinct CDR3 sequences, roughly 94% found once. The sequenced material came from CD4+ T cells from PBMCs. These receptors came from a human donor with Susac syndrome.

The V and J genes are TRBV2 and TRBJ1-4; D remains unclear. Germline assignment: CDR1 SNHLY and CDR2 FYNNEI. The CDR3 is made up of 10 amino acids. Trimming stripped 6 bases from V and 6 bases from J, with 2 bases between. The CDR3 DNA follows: TGTGCCAGCAGGGATGAAAAACTGTTTTTT. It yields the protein CASRDEKLFF.

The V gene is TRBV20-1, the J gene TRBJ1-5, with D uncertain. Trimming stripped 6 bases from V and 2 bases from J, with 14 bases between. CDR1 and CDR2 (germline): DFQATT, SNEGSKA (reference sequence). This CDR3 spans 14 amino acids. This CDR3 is CSAIRTTGNQPQHF. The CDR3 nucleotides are TGCAGTGCGATCCGAACGACCGGCAATCAGCCCCAGCATTTT.

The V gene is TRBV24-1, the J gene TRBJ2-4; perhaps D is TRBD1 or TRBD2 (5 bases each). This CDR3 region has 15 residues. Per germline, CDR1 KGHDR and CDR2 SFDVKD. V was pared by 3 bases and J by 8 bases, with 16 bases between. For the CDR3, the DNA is TGTGCCACCAGTGATCCTATTGGGGGTATGGACATTCAGTACTTC. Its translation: CATSDPIGGMDIQYF.

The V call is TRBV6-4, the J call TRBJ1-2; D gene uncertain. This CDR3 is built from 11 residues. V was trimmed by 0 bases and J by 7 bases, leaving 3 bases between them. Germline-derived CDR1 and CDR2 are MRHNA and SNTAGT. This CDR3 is CASSDSIGYTF. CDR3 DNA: TGTGCCAGCAGTGACTCGATTGGCTACACCTTC.

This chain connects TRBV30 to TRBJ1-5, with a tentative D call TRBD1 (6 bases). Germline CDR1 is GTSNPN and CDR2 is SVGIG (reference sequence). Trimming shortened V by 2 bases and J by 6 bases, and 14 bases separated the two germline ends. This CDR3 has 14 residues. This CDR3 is CAWSISTGSQPQHF. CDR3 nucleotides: TGTGCCTGGAGTATATCCACAGGGAGTCAGCCCCAGCATTTT.

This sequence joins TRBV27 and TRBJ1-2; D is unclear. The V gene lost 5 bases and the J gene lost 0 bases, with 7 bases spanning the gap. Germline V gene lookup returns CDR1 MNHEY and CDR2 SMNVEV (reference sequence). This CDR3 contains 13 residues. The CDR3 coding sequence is TGTGCCAGCAGTCCGAAGTCTAACTATGGCTACACCTTC. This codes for CASSPKSNYGYTF.

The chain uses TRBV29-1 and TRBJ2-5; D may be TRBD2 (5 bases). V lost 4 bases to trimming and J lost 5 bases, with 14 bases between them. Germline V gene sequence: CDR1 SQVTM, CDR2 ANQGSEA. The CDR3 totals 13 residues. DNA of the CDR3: TGCAGCGTTGCTCTACTAGAGCGGGAGACCCAGTACTTC. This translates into CSVALLERETQYF.

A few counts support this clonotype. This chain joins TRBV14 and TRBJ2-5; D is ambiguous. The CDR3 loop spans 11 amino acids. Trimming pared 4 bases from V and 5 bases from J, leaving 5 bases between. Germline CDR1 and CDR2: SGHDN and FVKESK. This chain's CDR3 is CASSRAETQYF. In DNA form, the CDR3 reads TGTGCCAGCAGCCGGGCGGAGACCCAGTACTTC.

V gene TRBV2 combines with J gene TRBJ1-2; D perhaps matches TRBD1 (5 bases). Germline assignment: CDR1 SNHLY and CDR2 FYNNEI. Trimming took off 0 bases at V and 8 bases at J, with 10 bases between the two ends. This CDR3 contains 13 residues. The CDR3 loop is CASSEAGRGGYTF. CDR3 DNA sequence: TGTGCCAGCAGTGAAGCGGGGCGGGGAGGCTACACCTTC.

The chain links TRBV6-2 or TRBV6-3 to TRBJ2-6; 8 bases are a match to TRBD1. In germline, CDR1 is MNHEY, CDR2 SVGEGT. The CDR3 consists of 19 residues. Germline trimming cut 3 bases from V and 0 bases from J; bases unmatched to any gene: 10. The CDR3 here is CASSYWGRGRSSGANVLTF. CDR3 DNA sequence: TGTGCCAGCAGTTATTGGGGCAGGGGGCGTTCCTCTGGGGCCAACGTCCTGACTTTC.

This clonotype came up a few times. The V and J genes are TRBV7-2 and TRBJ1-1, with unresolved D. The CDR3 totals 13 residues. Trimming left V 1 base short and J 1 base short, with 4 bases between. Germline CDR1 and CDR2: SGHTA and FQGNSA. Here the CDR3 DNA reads TGTGCCAGCAGCTTAGGGAAGAACACTGAAGCTTTCTTT. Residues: CASSLGKNTEAFF.